The clone carrying this T cell receptor (beta chain) was seen ten or more times. This entry belongs to a study of naive and memory T cell subsets. V lost 11 bases and J 4 bases, leaving 17 bases between the germline ends. The CDR3 sequence is 13 residues long. Germline CDR1 and CDR2: MNHNY and SVGAGI (reference sequence). The beta constant-region primer was an equimolar mix of two oligonucleotides covering TRBC1 and TRBC2. TCRdb re-called the UMI-ligation and nested PCR reads with MiXCR, one entry per CDR3 protein. This sample yields some 87,000 distinct CDR3 sequences, of which over 7% are seen a single time; 1.5% to 2% belongs to the top ten.

This sequence was found in a human donor in good health. Material: central memory CD4+ T cells from blood. The chain combines TRBV6-6 with TRBJ1-2; D ambiguous. CDR3 protein: CAARIRRSYGYTF. DNA for the CDR3: TGTGCCGCACGGATCAGGAGGAGCTATGGCTACACCTTC.